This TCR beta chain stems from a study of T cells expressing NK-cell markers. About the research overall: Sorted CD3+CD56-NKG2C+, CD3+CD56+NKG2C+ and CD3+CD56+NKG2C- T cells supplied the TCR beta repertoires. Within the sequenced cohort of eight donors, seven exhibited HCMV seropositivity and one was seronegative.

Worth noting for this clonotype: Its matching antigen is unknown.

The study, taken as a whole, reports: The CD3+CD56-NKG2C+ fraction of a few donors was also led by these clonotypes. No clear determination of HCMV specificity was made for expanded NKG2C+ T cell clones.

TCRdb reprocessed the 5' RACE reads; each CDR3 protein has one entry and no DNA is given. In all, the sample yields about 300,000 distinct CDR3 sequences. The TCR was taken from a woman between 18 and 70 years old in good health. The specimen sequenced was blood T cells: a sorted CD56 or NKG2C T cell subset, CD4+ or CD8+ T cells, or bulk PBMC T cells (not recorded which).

The CDR3 sequence is CASRNRGWTNEKLFF. The V gene is TRBV6-1, the J gene TRBJ1-4. Germline CDR1 and CDR2: MNHNS and SASEGT. CDR3 length: 15 amino acids.